This T cell receptor beta chain was identified in a study of blood T cell repertoires in COVID-19. The overall study: The origin of the acute and convalescent COVID-19 samples was the United States, Italy and Spain. PBMCs, B-cell-depleted T cells, or T cells were the source of the cDNA or gDNA that made up the material.

Authors' processing steps: Counts of nucleated cells, estimated from reference gene primer amplification, were obtained. TCRdb's table, derived via immunoSEQ multiplex PCR, lists solely in-frame clones and lacks some. V and J calls and clone size are copied from that table; D and trimming were computed from the DNA. The sample has some 370,000 clones, 89% seen once. The TCR originated in a middle-aged man with acute or convalescent COVID-19. What was sequenced was peripheral blood.

The CDR3 coding sequence is TGTGCCACCCAGCCAGGTATGAACACCGGGGAGCTGTTTTTT. Residues: CATQPGMNTGELFF. V gene TRBV15 combines with J gene TRBJ2-2; D is ambiguous. This CDR3 region has 14 residues. Germline V CDR1 and CDR2: LNHNV, YYDKDF (reference sequence). With 8 bases removed from V and 1 base from J, the gap between germline ends came to 11 bases.